This entry lists 9 T cell receptor beta chains sequenced from one sample in a study of shared clonotypes between healthy human individuals. Data came from immunoSEQ multiplex PCR; TCRdb stores just in-frame clones and leaves some out. The data contain about 2.4 million clones, over 85% of them singletons. The source material was naive CD4+ T cells from PBMCs. Subset of the sample: CD45RA+ positively selected. These receptors were taken from a man younger than 30 in good health. Some clones in this sample may be carry-over from other donors' samples.

CDR3: CASSETRTVYGYTF. CDR3 DNA sequence: TGTGCCAGCAGCGAGACGAGGACGGTCTATGGCTACACCTTC. The chain links TRBV14 to TRBJ1-2; D not certain. Germline assignment: CDR1 SGHDN and CDR2 FVKESK. V was pared by 5 bases and J by 4 bases, with 14 bases between. The CDR3 runs to 14 residues. Together with reference TRBV14 and TRBJ1-2, the CDR3 gives the full variable domain: EAGVTQFPSHSVIEKGQTVTLRCDPISGHDNLYWYRRVMGKEIKFLLHFVKESKQDESGMPNNRFLAERTGGTYSTLKVQPAELEDSGVYFCASSETRTVYGYTFGSGTRLTVV.

A note on this clone: Other DNA sequences in the same sample also yield this CDR3. V usage is TRBV7-2 and J usage is TRBJ2-3; D gene uncertain. V was clipped by 5 bases and J by 1 base, with 7 bases between them. This CDR3 is 13 amino acids long. The V gene's germline CDR1 is SGHTA and CDR2 FQGNSA. CDR3 loop: CASSPLRTDTQYF. The CDR3 bases are TGTGCCAGCAGCCCACTCCGCACAGATACGCAGTATTTT.

The chain employs TRBV19 and TRBJ2-5; TRBD1 agrees at 7 bases. V lost 6 bases and J lost 5; bases outside the gene matches: 9. CDR1 LNHDA and CDR2 SQIVND come from the germline V gene (reference sequence). The CDR3 is made up of 14 amino acids. CDR3 protein: CASSPGRGRETQYF. DNA of the CDR3: TGTGCCAGTAGCCCTGGAAGGGGGCGGGAGACCCAGTACTTC.

The rearrangement joins TRBV10-3 to TRBJ1-5; 7 nucleotides agree with TRBD1. The CDR3 runs to 17 residues. The germline V gene has CDR1 ENHRY and CDR2 SYGVKD. Unmatched junction bases numbered 5, after V lost 0 bases and J lost 0 bases. The CDR3 sequence is CAISESATGSSNQPQHF. In DNA, the CDR3 is TGTGCCATCAGTGAGTCGGCGACAGGGTCTAGCAATCAGCCCCAGCATTTT.

This chain connects TRBV2 to TRBJ2-2, with 11 positions matching TRBD2. The CDR3 has 14 amino acids. Germline V CDR1 and CDR2: SNHLY, FYNNEI. Trimming removed 6 bases from V and 3 bases from J; junction bases left unmatched: 0. The CDR3 region has the DNA TGTGCCAGCAGGACTAGCGGGGACACCGGGGAGCTGTTTTTT. It is translated as CASRTSGDTGELFF. The complete variable domain, with remaining parts taken from reference TRBV2 and TRBJ2-2, reads EPEVTQTPSHQVTQMGQEVILRCVPISNHLYFYWYRQILGQKVEFLVSFYNNEISEKSEIFDDQFSVERPDGSNFTLKIRSTKLEDSAMYFCASRTSGDTGELFFGEGSRLTVL.

The V call is TRBV10-3, the J call TRBJ1-5, with D tentatively TRBD1 (5 bases). The germline V gene has CDR1 ENHRY and CDR2 SYGVKD. The CDR3 totals 17 residues. V shed 0 bases and J shed 2 bases, with 14 bases lying between them. The CDR3 DNA is TGTGCCATCAGTGAGTCTGGTAGGGGAGAGGGCAATCAGCCCCAGCATTTT. It yields the protein CAISESGRGEGNQPQHF.

This chain connects TRBV6-1 to TRBJ1-3; D may be TRBD1 (6 bases). CDR1 is MNHNS, CDR2 SASEGT, per germline. Trimming cost V 6 bases and J 1 base, with 10 bases left between them. The CDR3 has 14 amino acids. The CDR3 is CASSYRESGNTIYF. The DNA of the CDR3 is TGTGCCAGCAGCTACAGGGAGTCTGGAAACACCATATATTTT.

V is TRBV5-1 and J is TRBJ1-1, with D maybe TRBD1 (5 bases). This CDR3 contains 13 residues. The germline V gene encodes CDR1 SGHRS and CDR2 YFSETQ. Trimming left V 0 bases short and J 7 bases short, with 10 bases between. The CDR3 region has the DNA TGCGCCAGCAGCTTGGCAGGGTGGAATGAAGCTTTCTTT. This gives the protein CASSLAGWNEAFF.

Note on this clone: The junction departs from the called germline gene at one end, perhaps through a read error. V and J are TRBV4-1 and TRBJ1-1; possibly TRBD1 for D (6 bases). This CDR3 is built from 15 residues. Germline V gene lookup returns CDR1 MGHRA and CDR2 YSYEKL. This CDR3 is CASSQEGVRGAEAFF. For the CDR3, the DNA is TGCGCCAGCAGCCAAGAAGGAGTTCGGGGGGCTGAGGCTTTCTTT.